The 21 T cell receptor beta chains below come from one sample, sequenced in a study of T-cell reconstitution after alpha-beta-depleted transplantation in children. Library preparation (for TCRbeta) was performed with unique molecular identifiers. TCRdb ran MiXCR on the PCR reads and lists one entry per CDR3 protein. The profile shows over 150,000 distinct CDR3 sequences, roughly 7.1% of them singletons. Material: PBMCs, obtained before TCRalphabeta/CD19-depleted stem cell transplant. These receptors were collected from a boy aged 2 to 9 with acute lymphoblastic leukemia, due to receive a stem cell transplant.

This clonotype was counted ten times or more. The chain links TRBV28 to TRBJ2-4; D might be TRBD1 (5 bases). This CDR3 is built from 14 residues. Trimming stripped 7 bases from V and 0 bases from J, with 10 bases between. Germline CDR1 reads MDHEN; CDR2 reads SYDVKM. CDR3 protein: CASNRPVAKNIQYF. The CDR3 DNA follows: TGTGCCAGCAACAGGCCTGTAGCCAAAAACATTCAGTACTTC.

There are many counts of this clonotype. The rearrangement links TRBV20-1 to TRBJ2-1, with 7 bases matching TRBD2. The CDR3 is 18 residues long. The germline V gene has CDR1 DFQATT and CDR2 SNEGSKA (reference sequence). V lost 3 bases, J lost 4 bases, and 18 bases stayed unmatched. The chain's CDR3 is CSARGELSGLADYNEQFF. Written as DNA, the CDR3 is TGCAGTGCTAGGGGGGAGCTGAGCGGGCTAGCGGATTACAATGAGCAGTTCTTC.

This clonotype was seen only a few times. The J gene is TRBJ1-1, the V gene TRBV20-1, with 12 bases identical to TRBD1. This CDR3 has 14 amino acids. Germline CDR1 is DFQATT and CDR2 is SNEGSKA (reference sequence). The junction had 6 bases not matched to a gene; V was cut back by 6 bases and J by 4 bases. CDR3 in DNA: TGCAGTGCCCCTGGGACAGGGGGCCTCACTGAAGCTTTCTTT. Protein: CSAPGTGGLTEAFF.

The rearrangement uses TRBV5-1 and TRBJ1-6, with TRBD1 identical over 8 bases. The germline V gene has CDR1 SGHRS and CDR2 YFSETQ. With 0 bases clipped from V and 7 bases from J, the junction kept 12 bases outside the gene matches. The CDR3 has 18 residues. Written as DNA, the CDR3 is TGCGCCAGCAGCTTGGCCATAAGGCAGGGGGCGTTGAATTCACCCCTCCACTTT. Encoded protein: CASSLAIRQGALNSPLHF. The full variable domain, with the rest looked up from reference TRBV5-1 and TRBJ1-6, is KAGVTQTPRYLIKTRGQQVTLSCSPISGHRSVSWYQQTPGQGLQFLFEYFSETQRNKGNFPGRFSGRQFSNSRSEMNVSTLELGDSALYLCASSLAIRQGALNSPLHFGNGTRLTVT.

This clonotype appeared many times. Germline and junction disagree at one end, which may indicate a read error. V usage is TRBV7-9 and J usage is TRBJ2-1; 8 bases are shared with TRBD1. The CDR3 has 13 residues. Germline CDR1 is SEHNR and CDR2 is FQNEAQ (reference sequence). The CDR3 coding sequence is TGTGCCAGCAGCTTAGAGGGACAGGTCGCCCAGGTCTTC. Residues: CASSLEGQVAQVF. Full variable domain (missing parts from reference TRBV7-9 and TRBJ2-1): DTGVSQNPRHKITKRGQNVTFRCDPISEHNRLYWYRQTLGQGPEFLTYFQNEAQLEKSRLLSDRFSAERPKGSFSTLEIQRTEQGDSAMYLCASSLEGQVAQVFGPGTRLTVL.

This clonotype was detected ten times or more. The genes are TRBV4-2 and TRBJ2-1; D is possibly TRBD1 (5 bases). Trimming cost V 4 bases and J 9 bases, with 10 bases left between them. CDR1 is LGHNA, CDR2 YNFKEQ, per germline. This CDR3 comprises 12 residues. CDR3 in amino acids: CASSPIGAEQFF. CDR3 DNA: TGTGCCAGCAGCCCGATAGGGGCTGAGCAGTTCTTC.

At least ten counts were recorded for this clonotype. This rearrangement joins TRBV7-2 to TRBJ2-7; D not certain. The CDR3 extends over 14 amino acids. Germline CDR1 and CDR2: SGHTA and FQGNSA. Trimming cost V 5 bases and J 3 bases, with 14 bases left between them. The CDR3 region is CASSINGGFYEQYF. CDR3 in DNA: TGTGCCAGCAGCATTAACGGCGGCTTCTACGAGCAGTACTTC.

The table lists this clonotype with many counts. This sequence joins TRBV28 and TRBJ2-7, with a tentative D call TRBD1 (5 bases). Deletions cut 3 bases from V and 6 bases from J, with 9 bases between. Germline CDR1 MDHEN, CDR2 SYDVKM. This CDR3 is 12 amino acids long. The CDR3 loop reads CASSFTGLEQYF. The CDR3 DNA sequence: TGTGCCAGCAGTTTTACAGGCCTCGAGCAGTACTTC.

Ten or more counts support this clonotype. The V gene is TRBV5-6, the J gene TRBJ1-1, with 8 bases lining up with TRBD1. Trimming cost V 5 bases and J 8 bases; bases outside gene matches: 8. Looked up from germline, CDR1 is SGHDT and CDR2 is YYEEEE. The CDR3 length is 13 residues. Here the CDR3 reads CASRTGWTGEAFF. CDR3 DNA: TGTGCCAGCAGGACCGGGTGGACAGGGGAAGCTTTCTTT.

This clonotype was seen repeatedly, ten times or more. CDR3 region: CASSLDSFPRVKNIQYF. The CDR3 bases are TGTGCCAGCAGTTTAGACAGTTTCCCACGGGTCAAAAACATTCAGTACTTC. The chain combines TRBV28 with TRBJ2-4; possible D gene TRBD1, 5 bases. V dropped 2 bases and J dropped 3 bases, with 17 bases sitting between them. From germline, CDR1 is MDHEN and CDR2 SYDVKM. The CDR3 is 17 amino acids.

Points on this clonotype: At one end, the junction sequence differs from germline, possibly due to a read error. The V and J genes are TRBV5-1 and TRBJ2-5, with D tentatively TRBD1 (5 bases). The CDR3 spans 16 residues. CDR1 is SGHRS and CDR2 is YFSETQ in the germline V gene. CDR3 in amino acids: CASSLVVTDLQETHYF. In DNA form, the CDR3 reads TGCGCCAGCAGCTTGGTGGTGACAGACTTGCAAGAGACCCATTACTTC. The whole variable domain, remainder taken from reference TRBV5-1 and TRBJ2-5, is KAGVTQTPRYLIKTRGQQVTLSCSPISGHRSVSWYQQTPGQGLQFLFEYFSETQRNKGNFPGRFSGRQFSNSRSEMNVSTLELGDSALYLCASSLVVTDLQETHYFGPGTRLLVL.

In its sample, this clonotype was seen a few times. The gene calls are TRBV6-2 or TRBV6-3 and TRBJ2-1; 14 nucleotides match TRBD2. The V and J ends lost 5 bases and 8 bases, in that order; junction bases with no gene match: 8. The CDR3 has 16 amino acids. CDR1 is MNHEY, CDR2 SVGEGT, per germline. CDR3 sequence (DNA): TGTGCCAGCAGTAAAACCGGGACTAGCGGGAGTTATGAGCAGTTCTTC. Protein product: CASSKTGTSGSYEQFF.

This clonotype was found many times. The chain couples TRBV7-9 to TRBJ1-2; D not resolved. This CDR3 contains 11 residues. Trimming took 3 bases from V and 10 from J, leaving 9 bases between them. Germline V CDR1 and CDR2: SEHNR, FQNEAQ (reference sequence). The CDR3 nucleotides are TGTGCCAGCAGCTTTGGAGGATCCTACACCTTC. It yields the protein CASSFGGSYTF.

In this sample, this clonotype turned up many times. This CDR3 reads CASSRPFETQYF. Here the CDR3 DNA reads TGTGCCAGCAGCCGACCTTTCGAGACCCAGTACTTC. V usage is TRBV28 and J usage is TRBJ2-5; D uncertain. Per germline, CDR1 MDHEN and CDR2 SYDVKM. CDR3 length: 12 amino acids. Trimming cost V 6 bases and J 5 bases, with 10 bases left between them. Based on the CDR3 plus reference TRBV28 and TRBJ2-5, the full variable domain is DVKVTQSSRYLVKRTGEKVFLECVQDMDHENMFWYRQDPGLGLRLIYFSYDVKMKEKGDIPEGYSVSREKKERFSLILESASTNQTSMYLCASSRPFETQYFGPGTRLLVL.

This clonotype was found many times. The chain links TRBV27 to TRBJ2-7; 9 nucleotides agree with TRBD1. Germline CDR1 MNHEY, CDR2 SMNVEV (reference sequence). V gave up 5 bases and J gave up 5 bases; unmatched junction bases: 7. The CDR3 length is 14 residues. CDR3: CASSAGDRDDEQYF. For the CDR3, the DNA is TGTGCCAGCAGTGCGGGGGACAGGGACGACGAGCAGTACTTC.

This clonotype was counted many times. This rearrangement joins TRBV27 to TRBJ2-1; no clear D. CDR3 length: 15 residues. Between the trimmed V and J ends, which lost 5 bases and 0 bases, there was a span of 11 bases. Per the germline V gene, CDR1 is MNHEY and CDR2 is SMNVEV (reference sequence). The CDR3 region is CASSKGFRSYNEQFF. In DNA form, the CDR3 reads TGTGCCAGCAGTAAGGGATTCCGCTCCTACAATGAGCAGTTCTTC.

This clonotype was seen many times. The chain joins TRBV21-1 to TRBJ1-2; TRBD1 is the table's D call and was not checked against the DNA. TRBV21-1 is described as a pseudogene. The CDR3 spans 14 residues. The CDR3, as DNA: TGTGCCAGCAGCCCTGGGACAGGGAGGGATGGCTACACCTTC. Residues: CASSPGTGRDGYTF.

The chain carries TRBV11-2 and TRBJ1-2; 7 nucleotides agree with TRBD1. CDR3 length equals 13 residues. J gave up 8 bases and V 3 bases, and 6 bases lay outside the gene matches. Germline loops: CDR1 SGHAT, CDR2 FQNNGV. CDR3 region: CASSLTGYIGYTF. In nucleotides, the CDR3 is TGTGCCAGCAGCTTGACAGGGTACATAGGCTACACCTTC.

V is TRBV11-3 and J is TRBJ2-6, with D possibly being TRBD1 (5 bases). CDR3 length: 16 amino acids. Germline V CDR1 and CDR2: SGHNT, YENEEA. The V end was cut by 5 bases, the J end by 1 base, with 12 bases between. CDR3: CASSPVGQSGANVLTF. CDR3 DNA: TGTGCCAGCAGCCCTGTGGGGCAGTCTGGGGCCAACGTCCTGACTTTC.

This clonotype was detected ten times or more. The rearrangement uses TRBV12-3 or TRBV12-4 and TRBJ1-5; no reliable D call. The V gene lost 2 bases and the J gene lost 0 bases, with 11 bases spanning the gap. This CDR3 spans 16 amino acids. DNA of the CDR3: TGTGCCAGCAGTTTAAGGCAGGTCGATAGCAATCAGCCCCAGCATTTT. Protein product: CASSLRQVDSNQPQHF.

This clonotype was observed many times. The chain has TRBV7-2 and TRBJ1-5, with D perhaps TRBD1 (5 bases). CDR1 SGHTA and CDR2 FQGNSA come from the germline V gene. V shed 5 bases and J shed 7 bases, with 12 bases lying between them. The CDR3 has 13 residues. Here the CDR3 reads CASSRSQVQPQHF. In DNA, the CDR3 is TGTGCCAGCAGCCGTTCACAGGTCCAGCCCCAGCATTTT.